This T cell receptor (beta chain) was profiled in a study of CD8 T cells in Susac syndrome. RNA in amounts of roughly 0.5 to 1 ug was reverse transcribed with random hexamers. Via MiXCR, TCRdb re-called the immunoSEQ multiplex PCR reads, giving one row per CDR3 protein. The sample lists some 110,000 distinct CDR3 sequences, about 92% occurring once. This CDR3 spans 15 amino acids. Trimming took 0 bases from V and 4 from J; bases not matched to a gene: 6. The germline V gene encodes CDR1 SGDLS and CDR2 YYNGEE. The TCR originated in a human donor with multiple sclerosis. The chain links TRBV9 to TRBJ2-5, with 7 bases identical to TRBD1. Material for sequencing was CD4+ T cells from PBMCs. Written as DNA, the CDR3 is TGTGCCAGCAGCGTAGATGAGGGGGCTGCAGAGACCCAGTACTTC. This encodes CASSVDEGAAETQYF.